This T cell receptor (beta chain) was sequenced during a study of control samples from healthy donors and cancer patients. The CDR3 runs to 15 residues. The V and J ends lost 2 bases and 6 bases respectively, with 15 bases between them. Per germline, CDR1 MNHNY and CDR2 SVGAGI (reference sequence). Clones were read by immunoSEQ multiplex PCR, and TCRdb kept only the in-frame ones, dropping some. The table has around 75,000 clones, over 75% seen once. This clone was recorded once. The sequence derives from a man aged 50 to 60 in good health. Sample: blood. The V and J genes are TRBV6-6 and TRBJ2-3; no clear D gene. CDR3 residues: CASSYVRAITDTQYF. CDR3 in DNA: TGTGCCAGCAGTTACGTAAGGGCCATCACGGATACGCAGTATTTT.